The clone carrying this T cell receptor beta chain is a singleton in its sample. V was pared by 5 bases and J by 4 bases, with 9 bases between. The CDR3 contains 13 residues. This sample was taken from a study of blood T cell repertoires in COVID-19. Overall study: The study drew acute and convalescent COVID-19 samples from the United States, Italy and Spain. Nucleic acid was either cDNA or gDNA, and it came from T cells, B-cell-depleted T cells, or PBMCs.

In the study's own analysis: Reference gene primer amplification yielded estimated nucleated cell counts. Profiling relied on immunoSEQ multiplex PCR, and the TCRdb table lists in-frame clones only, not all of them. V and J calls plus clone size are reproduced from that table; the DNA served to infer D and trimming. The data contain roughly 190,000 clones, roughly 86% of them seen just once; the ten biggest clones take up 3% to 4%. This receptor was taken from a man aged 65 to 79 with acute or convalescent COVID-19. The chain couples TRBV12-3 or TRBV12-4 to TRBJ1-5; TRBD1 is a possible D gene (6 bases). Sequencing was carried out using peripheral blood. This CDR3 is CASSGQLNQPQHF. In DNA, the CDR3 is TGTGCCAGCAGTGGACAGTTAAATCAGCCCCAGCATTTT.